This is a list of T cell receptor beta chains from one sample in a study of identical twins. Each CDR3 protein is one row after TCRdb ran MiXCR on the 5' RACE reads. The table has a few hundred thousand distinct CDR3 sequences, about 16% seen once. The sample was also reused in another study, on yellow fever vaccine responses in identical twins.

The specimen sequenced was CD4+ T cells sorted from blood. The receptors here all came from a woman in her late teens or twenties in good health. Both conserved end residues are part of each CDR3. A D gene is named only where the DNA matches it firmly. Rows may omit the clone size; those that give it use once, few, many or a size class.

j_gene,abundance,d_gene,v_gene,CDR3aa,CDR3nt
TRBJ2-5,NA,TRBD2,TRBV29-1,CSVLWREGLETQYF,TGCAGCGTTTTGTGGCGGGAGGGCCTGGAGACCCAGTACTTC
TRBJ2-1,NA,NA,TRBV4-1,CASSQDARGAVPSTYNEQFF,TGCGCCAGCAGCCAAGACGCCCGGGGGGCCGTTCCCTCCACCTACAATGAGCAGTTCTTC
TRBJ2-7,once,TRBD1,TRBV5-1,CASSSSRGQGVLYIEQYF,TGCGCCAGCAGCTCAAGCCGAGGACAGGGGGTCCTGTATATCGAGCAGTACTTC
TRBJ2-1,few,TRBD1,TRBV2,CASSGDRGVNEQFF,TGTGCCAGCAGCGGGGACAGGGGAGTTAATGAGCAGTTCTTC
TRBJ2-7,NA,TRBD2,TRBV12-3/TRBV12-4,CASSPGLAGAFRDYEQYF,TGTGCCAGCAGCCCGGGACTAGCGGGAGCTTTTAGAGACTACGAGCAGTACTTC
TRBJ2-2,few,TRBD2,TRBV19,CASRKTSESNTGELFF,TGTGCCAGTAGAAAGACTAGCGAGTCGAACACCGGGGAGCTGTTTTTT
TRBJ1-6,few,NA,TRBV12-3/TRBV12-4,CASSLQGFLGSPLHF,TGTGCCAGCAGTTTACAGGGATTCCTCGGTTCACCCCTCCACTTT
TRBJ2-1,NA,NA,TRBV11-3,CASSLNSAEEQFF,TGTGCCAGCAGCTTGAATTCAGCGGAGGAGCAGTTCTTC
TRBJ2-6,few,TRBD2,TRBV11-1,CASSLTSGGFSGANVLTF,TGTGCCAGCAGCTTAACTAGCGGGGGTTTCTCTGGGGCCAACGTCCTGACTTTC
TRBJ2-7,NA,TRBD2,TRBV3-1,CASVASGSSHYEQYF,TGTGCCAGCGTGGCTAGCGGGAGTTCCCACTACGAGCAGTACTTC
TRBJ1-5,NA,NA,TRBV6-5,CASSYHSARGAWSGQPQHF,TGTGCCAGCAGTTACCACTCTGCCCGGGGAGCCTGGAGCGGGCAGCCCCAGCATTTT
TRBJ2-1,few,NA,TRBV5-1,CASSYDQRGDEQFF,TGCGCCAGCAGCTATGACCAAAGGGGCGATGAGCAGTTCTTC
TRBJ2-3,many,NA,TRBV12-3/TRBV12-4,CASSLGGGSTDTQYF,TGTGCCAGCAGTTTAGGAGGAGGTAGCACAGATACGCAGTATTTT
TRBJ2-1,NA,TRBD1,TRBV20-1,CSAPGTGYSDEQFF,TGCAGTGCGCCCGGGACAGGGTATAGCGATGAGCAGTTCTTC
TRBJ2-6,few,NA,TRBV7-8,CASSLVTGANVLTF,TGTGCCAGCAGCTTAGTTACTGGGGCCAACGTCCTGACTTTC
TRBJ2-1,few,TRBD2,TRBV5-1,CASSRIHTSVSYNEQFF,TGCGCCAGCAGTCGAATACATACTAGCGTAAGTTACAATGAGCAGTTCTTC
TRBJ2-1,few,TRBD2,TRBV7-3,CASSSKGLAGGIEQFF,TGTGCCAGCAGCTCCAAAGGACTAGCGGGAGGGATTGAGCAGTTCTTC
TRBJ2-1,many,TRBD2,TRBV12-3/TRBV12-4,CASSQRGRNNEQFF,TGTGCCAGCAGTCAGCGGGGGAGAAACAATGAGCAGTTCTTC
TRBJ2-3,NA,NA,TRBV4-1,CASSQTATDTQYF,TGCGCCAGCAGCCAGACAGCCACAGATACGCAGTATTTT
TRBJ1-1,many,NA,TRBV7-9,CASSFPNTEAFF,TGTGCCAGCAGCTTCCCGAACACTGAAGCTTTCTTT
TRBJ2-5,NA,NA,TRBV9,CASSVGMSQETQYF,TGTGCCAGCAGCGTAGGGATGTCCCAAGAGACCCAGTACTTC
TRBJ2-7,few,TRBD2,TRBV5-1,CASSLRLAQSSYEQYF,TGCGCCAGCAGCTTACGACTAGCCCAAAGCTCCTACGAGCAGTACTTC
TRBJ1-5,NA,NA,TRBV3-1,CASSLQGQGNQPQHF,TGTGCCAGCAGCCTCCAAGGCCAGGGCAATCAGCCCCAGCATTTT
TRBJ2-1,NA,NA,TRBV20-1,CSARAPGSYNEQFF,TGCAGTGCTAGAGCCCCAGGGTCATACAATGAGCAGTTCTTC
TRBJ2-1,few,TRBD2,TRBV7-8,CASSDAGVSSYNEQFF,TGTGCCAGCAGCGACGCGGGGGTGAGCTCCTACAATGAGCAGTTCTTC
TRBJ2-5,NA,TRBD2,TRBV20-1,CSARLAGFPPAETQYF,TGCAGTGCTAGACTAGCGGGGTTCCCGCCTGCAGAGACCCAGTACTTC
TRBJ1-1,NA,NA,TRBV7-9,CASSSNLMNTEAFF,TGTGCCAGCAGCTCCAACCTTATGAACACTGAAGCTTTCTTT
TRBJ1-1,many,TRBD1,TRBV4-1,CASRQGAYTEAFF,TGCGCCAGCAGACAGGGGGCCTACACTGAAGCTTTCTTT
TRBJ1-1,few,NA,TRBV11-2,CASSLILNTEAFF,TGTGCCAGCAGTTTGATACTGAACACTGAAGCTTTCTTT
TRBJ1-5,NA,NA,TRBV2,CASSERAKPQHF,TGTGCCAGCAGTGAGCGGGCGAAGCCCCAGCATTTT
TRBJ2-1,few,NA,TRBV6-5,CASTSTGNEQFF,TGTGCCAGCACCTCGACGGGAAATGAGCAGTTCTTC
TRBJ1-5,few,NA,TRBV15,CATRSGTALNQPQHF,TGTGCCACCAGGTCCGGGACCGCATTAAATCAGCCCCAGCATTTT
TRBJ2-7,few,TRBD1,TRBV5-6,CASSRDRGNEQYF,TGTGCCAGCAGCCGGGACAGGGGGAACGAGCAGTACTTC
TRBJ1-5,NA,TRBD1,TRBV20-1,CSALPDRGLAGNQPQHF,TGCAGTGCCCTCCCGGACAGGGGACTAGCTGGCAATCAGCCCCAGCATTTT
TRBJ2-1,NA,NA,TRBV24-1,CATSGRGSYNEQFF,TGTGCCACCAGTGGGCGGGGCTCCTACAATGAGCAGTTCTTC
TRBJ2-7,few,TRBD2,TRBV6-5,CASSYGEPSGRPGSYEQYF,TGTGCCAGCAGTTACGGGGAGCCTAGCGGGAGGCCCGGATCCTACGAGCAGTACTTC
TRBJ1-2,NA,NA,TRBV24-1,CATSVHIRAAYGYTF,TGTGCCACCAGTGTCCATATCAGGGCGGCGTATGGCTACACCTTC
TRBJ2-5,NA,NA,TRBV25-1,CASSDLRRQQETQYF,TGTGCCAGCAGTGATCTCCGTCGGCAACAAGAGACCCAGTACTTC
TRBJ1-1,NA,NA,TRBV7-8,CASSPLPVGVMNTEAFF,TGTGCCAGCAGTCCCCTCCCCGTGGGGGTAATGAACACTGAAGCTTTCTTT
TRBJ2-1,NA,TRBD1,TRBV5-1,CASSRGAGQGLYNEQFF,TGCGCCAGCAGCAGGGGGGCCGGACAGGGACTTTACAATGAGCAGTTCTTC
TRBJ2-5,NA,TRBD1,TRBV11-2,CASSPGQAGGTQYF,TGTGCCAGCAGCCCCGGACAGGCAGGTGGGACCCAGTACTTC
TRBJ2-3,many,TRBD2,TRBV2,CASSGGLAGDTQYF,TGTGCCAGCAGTGGGGGACTAGCGGGGGATACGCAGTATTTT
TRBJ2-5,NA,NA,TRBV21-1,CASSRRLFRGGLETQYF,TGTGCCAGCAGCAGACGCCTTTTTCGGGGGGGCCTTGAGACCCAGTACTTC
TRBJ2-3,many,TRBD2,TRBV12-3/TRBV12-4,CASSFLAGAPDTQYF,TGTGCCAGCAGTTTCCTAGCGGGAGCCCCAGATACGCAGTATTTT
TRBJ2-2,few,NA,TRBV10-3,CAISGLQANTGELFF,TGTGCCATCAGTGGGCTACAAGCGAACACCGGGGAGCTGTTTTTT
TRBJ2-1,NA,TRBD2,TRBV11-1,CASSLVWALNSGGNNEQFF,TGTGCCAGCAGCTTAGTGTGGGCGTTAAACAGCGGGGGTAACAATGAGCAGTTCTTC
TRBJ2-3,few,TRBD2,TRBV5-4,CASSLIPAGLAGPTDTQYF,TGTGCCAGCAGCTTGATCCCCGCCGGACTAGCGGGACCCACAGATACGCAGTATTTT
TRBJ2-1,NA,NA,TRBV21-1,CASSKAWVLGGTGTSGSLKFF,TGTGCCAGCAGCAAAGCGTGGGTGTTGGGGGGTACCGGGACTAGCGGGAGTCTGAAGTTCTTC
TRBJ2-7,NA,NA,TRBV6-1,CASSQPPTGTLHSYEQYF,TGTGCCAGCAGTCAACCACCGACCGGGACCCTTCACTCCTACGAGCAGTACTTC
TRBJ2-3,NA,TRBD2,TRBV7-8,CASSLAPAGVTDTQYF,TGTGCCAGCAGCTTAGCGCCAGCGGGGGTAACAGATACGCAGTATTTT
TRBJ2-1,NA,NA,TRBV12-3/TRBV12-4,CASSFLGGNEQFF,TGTGCCAGCAGTTTCCTTGGGGGGAATGAGCAGTTCTTC
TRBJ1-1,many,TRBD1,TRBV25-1,CASSGQGWNTEAFF,TGTGCCAGCAGTGGACAGGGGTGGAACACTGAAGCTTTCTTT
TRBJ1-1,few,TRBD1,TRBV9,CASSARGDSTEAFF,TGTGCCAGCAGCGCTAGGGGGGACAGCACTGAAGCTTTCTTT
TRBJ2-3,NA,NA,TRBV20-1,CSVPPLRITDTQYF,TGCAGTGTCCCTCCCCTGCGGATCACAGATACGCAGTATTTT
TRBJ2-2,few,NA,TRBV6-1,CASRTRVGELFF,TGTGCCAGCAGGACCCGAGTTGGGGAGCTGTTTTTT
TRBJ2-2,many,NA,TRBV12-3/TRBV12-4,CASSLGLTDTGELFF,TGTGCCAGCAGTTTAGGGCTGACCGACACCGGGGAGCTGTTTTTT
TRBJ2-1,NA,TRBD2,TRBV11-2,CASSAGLAGGYEQFF,TGTGCCAGCAGCGCGGGACTAGCGGGAGGGTATGAGCAGTTCTTC
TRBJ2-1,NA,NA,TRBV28,CASEPSGVNYNEQFF,TGTGCCAGCGAACCCTCGGGGGTAAATTACAATGAGCAGTTCTTC